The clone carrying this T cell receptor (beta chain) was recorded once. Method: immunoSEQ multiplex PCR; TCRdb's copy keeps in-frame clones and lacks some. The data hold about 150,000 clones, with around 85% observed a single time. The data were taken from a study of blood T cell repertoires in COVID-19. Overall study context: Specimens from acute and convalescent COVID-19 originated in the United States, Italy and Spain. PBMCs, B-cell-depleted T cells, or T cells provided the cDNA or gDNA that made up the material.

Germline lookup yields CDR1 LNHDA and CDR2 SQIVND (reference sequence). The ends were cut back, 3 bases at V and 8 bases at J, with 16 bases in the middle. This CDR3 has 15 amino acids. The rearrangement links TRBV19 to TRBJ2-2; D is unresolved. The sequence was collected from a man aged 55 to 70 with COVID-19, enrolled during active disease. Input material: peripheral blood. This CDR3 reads CASSIETIGWGELFF. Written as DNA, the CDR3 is TGTGCCAGTAGTATTGAGACAATAGGATGGGGGGAGCTGTTTTTT.